This TCR beta chain was sequenced in a study of identical twins. Findings of the study overall: Insertions ran lower in abundant cord blood beta clonotypes, though not in memory repertoires. In beta out-of-frame sequences, the excess sharing between twins was weaker. Twin-shared out-of-frame alpha sequences showed excess low generation probability.

TCRdb redid the calling of the 5' RACE reads with MiXCR, one entry per CDR3 protein. The table lists roughly 710,000 distinct CDR3 sequences, 5.5% to 6.5% of them singletons. The CDR3 totals 14 residues. V lost 2 bases and J 5 bases, leaving 13 bases between the germline ends. Germline V gene data show CDR1 as SGHRS and CDR2 as YFSETQ. This clonotype was counted ten times or more. No antigen is known for it. Sequencing used naive T cells sorted from blood. The chain couples TRBV5-1 to TRBJ1-2; tentative D call: TRBD1 (5 bases). The clonotype was recovered from a man between 18 and 35 years old in good health. For the CDR3, the DNA is TGCGCCAGCAGCTTCGGGGACCAAAATTATGGCTACACCTTC. Translating gives CASSFGDQNYGYTF.